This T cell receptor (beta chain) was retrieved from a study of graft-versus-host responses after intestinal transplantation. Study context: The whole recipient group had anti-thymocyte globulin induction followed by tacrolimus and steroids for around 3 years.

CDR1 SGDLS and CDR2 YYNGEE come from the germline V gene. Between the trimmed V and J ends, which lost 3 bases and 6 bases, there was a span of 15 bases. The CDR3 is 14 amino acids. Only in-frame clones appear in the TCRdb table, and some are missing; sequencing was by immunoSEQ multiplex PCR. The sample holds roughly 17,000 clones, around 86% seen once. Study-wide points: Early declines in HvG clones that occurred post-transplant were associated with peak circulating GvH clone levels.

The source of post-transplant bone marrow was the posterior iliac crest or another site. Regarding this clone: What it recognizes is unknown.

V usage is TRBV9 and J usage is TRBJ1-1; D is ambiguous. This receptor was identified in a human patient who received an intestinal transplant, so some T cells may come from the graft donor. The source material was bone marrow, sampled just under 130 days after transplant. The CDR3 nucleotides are TGTGCCAGCAGCGCCTGGGGTAGGGCCTCTGAAGCTTTCTTT. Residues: CASSAWGRASEAFF.